Given below is one T cell receptor (beta chain) in context. No antigen is known for it. Sequencing was performed with immunoSEQ multiplex PCR; in TCRdb, only in-frame clones are kept and a portion is missing. The sample shows roughly 92,000 clones, more than 80% of them seen only once. The entry originates in a study of OX40 agonist ivuxolimab in advanced cancers. Points from the study as a whole: Some nonresponders also had low normalized T-cell clonal expansion. At 0.1 to 3.0 mg/kg and by week 6, clonal expansion occurred in CD4+ and CD8+ blood T cells.

The CDR3 is made up of 16 amino acids. V lost 0 bases, J lost 5 bases, and 14 bases lay in between. Germline CDR1 and CDR2: SEHNR and FQNEAQ (reference sequence). The source was CD4+ or CD8+ T cells sorted from blood, collected in a trial of the OX40 agonist ivuxolimab. This receptor was taken from an adult with an advanced solid tumor such as melanoma, head and neck, liver or kidney cancer. J is TRBJ2-1 and V is TRBV7-9; D gene unclear. CDR3 in amino acids: CASSLASLEWDNEQFF. In DNA form, the CDR3 reads TGTGCCAGCAGCTTAGCGTCCCTAGAGTGGGACAATGAGCAGTTCTTC.